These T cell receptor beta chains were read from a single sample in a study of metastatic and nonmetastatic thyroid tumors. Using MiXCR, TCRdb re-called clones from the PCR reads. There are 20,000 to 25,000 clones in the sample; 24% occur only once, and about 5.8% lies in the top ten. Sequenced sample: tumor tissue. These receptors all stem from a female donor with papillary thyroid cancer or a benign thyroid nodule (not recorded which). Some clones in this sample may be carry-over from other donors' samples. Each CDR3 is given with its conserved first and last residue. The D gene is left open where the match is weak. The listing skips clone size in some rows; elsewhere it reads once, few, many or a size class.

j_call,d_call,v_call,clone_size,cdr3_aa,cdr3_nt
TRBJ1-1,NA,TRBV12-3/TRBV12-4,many,CASSLRPDTEAFF,TGTGCCAGCAGTCTTCGGCCGGACACTGAAGCTTTCTTT
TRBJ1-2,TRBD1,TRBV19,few,CASSATGSNYGYTF,TGTGCCAGTAGTGCGACAGGGAGTAACTATGGCTACACCTTC
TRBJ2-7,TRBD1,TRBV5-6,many,CASSFRGLVEQYF,TGTGCCAGCAGCTTCAGGGGGCTGGTCGAGCAGTACTTC
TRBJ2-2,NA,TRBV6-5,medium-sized,CASSYRETGELFF,TGTGCCAGCAGTTACAGGGAAACCGGGGAGCTGTTTTTT
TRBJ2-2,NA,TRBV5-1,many,CASRPWLGGGELFF,TGCGCCAGCAGACCTTGGCTAGGAGGCGGGGAGCTGTTTTTT
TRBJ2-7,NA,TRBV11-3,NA,CASSLEPLGEQYF,TGTGCCAGCAGCTTAGAGCCACTTGGCGAGCAGTACTTC
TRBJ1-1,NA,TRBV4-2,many,CASSQAAFGGDTEAFF,TGTGCCAGCAGCCAAGCGGCTTTCGGGGGTGACACTGAAGCTTTCTTT
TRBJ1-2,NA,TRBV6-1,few,CASSGGTWWGYGYTF,TGTGCCAGCAGTGGGGGGACATGGTGGGGCTATGGCTACACCTTC
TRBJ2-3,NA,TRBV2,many,CASSAVNTQYF,TGTGCCAGCAGTGCGGTCAATACGCAGTATTTT
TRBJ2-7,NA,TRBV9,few,CASSVGLASYEQYF,TGTGCCAGCAGCGTAGGACTGGCCTCCTACGAGCAGTACTTC
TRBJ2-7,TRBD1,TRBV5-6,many,CASSLQGKYEQYF,TGTGCCAGCAGCTTACAGGGGAAGTACGAGCAGTACTTC
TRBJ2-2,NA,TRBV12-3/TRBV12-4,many,CASSFSRRTNTGELFF,TGTGCCAGCAGCTTCTCTCGACGCACTAACACCGGGGAGCTGTTTTTT
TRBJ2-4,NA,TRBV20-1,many,CSARGDGKAKNIQYF,TGCAGTGCTAGAGGGGACGGAAAAGCCAAAAACATTCAGTACTTC
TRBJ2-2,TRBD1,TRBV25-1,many,CASSGGQGFAGELFF,TGTGCCAGCAGTGGGGGACAGGGGTTCGCCGGGGAGCTGTTTTTT
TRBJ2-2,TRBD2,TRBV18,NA,CASSPPGGTSDTGELFF,TGTGCCAGCTCACCACCCGGTGGGACTAGCGACACCGGGGAGCTGTTTTTT
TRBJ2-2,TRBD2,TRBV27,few,CASIQARGSAGELFF,TGTGCCAGCATCCAAGCTCGCGGGAGTGCCGGGGAGCTGTTTTTT
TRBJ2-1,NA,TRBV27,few,CARRSGYSYNEQFF,TGTGCCAGAAGATCAGGTTACTCCTACAATGAGCAGTTCTTC
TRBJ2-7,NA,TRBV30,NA,CAWSGYRADEQYF,TGTGCCTGGTCCGGATACAGGGCCGACGAGCAGTACTTC
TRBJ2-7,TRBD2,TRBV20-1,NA,CSARVPSGRAGLGEQYF,TGCAGTGCTAGAGTCCCTAGCGGGAGGGCCGGACTGGGCGAGCAGTACTTC
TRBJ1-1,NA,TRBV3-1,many,CASSQGAGFRAFF,TGTGCCAGCAGCCAAGGGGCAGGGTTTAGGGCTTTCTTT
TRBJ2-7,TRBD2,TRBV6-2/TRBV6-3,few,CASSPGGSGGHEQYF,TGTGCCAGCAGTCCCGGTGGTAGCGGGGGCCACGAGCAGTACTTC
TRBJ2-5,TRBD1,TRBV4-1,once,CASSQEGTGKETQYF,TGCGCCAGCAGCCAAGAAGGGACAGGGAAAGAGACCCAGTACTTC